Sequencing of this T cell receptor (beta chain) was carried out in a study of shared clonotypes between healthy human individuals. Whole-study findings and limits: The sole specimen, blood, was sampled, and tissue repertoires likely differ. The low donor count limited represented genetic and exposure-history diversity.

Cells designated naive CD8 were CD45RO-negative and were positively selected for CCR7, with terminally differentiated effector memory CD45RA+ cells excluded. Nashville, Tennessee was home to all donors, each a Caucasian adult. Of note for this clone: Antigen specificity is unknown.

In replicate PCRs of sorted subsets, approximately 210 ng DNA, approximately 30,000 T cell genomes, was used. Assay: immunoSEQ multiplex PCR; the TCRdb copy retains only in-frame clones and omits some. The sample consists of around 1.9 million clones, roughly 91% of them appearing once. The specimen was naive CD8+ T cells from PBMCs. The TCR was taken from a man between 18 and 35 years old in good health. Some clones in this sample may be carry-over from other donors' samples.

Here the CDR3 DNA reads TGTGCCAGCAGCGTTTTTACAGGGGGCAGGACTGAAGCTTTCTTT. Residues: CASSVFTGGRTEAFF. The rearrangement links TRBV9 to TRBJ1-1, with 9 bases aligning to TRBD1. Trimming took 2 bases from V and 5 from J; bases not matched to a gene: 7. Looked up from germline, CDR1 is SGDLS and CDR2 is YYNGEE. The CDR3 covers 15 residues. Full variable domain (missing parts from reference TRBV9 and TRBJ1-1): DSGVTQTPKHLITATGQRVTLRCSPRSGDLSVYWYQQSLDQGLQFLIQYYNGEERAKGNILERFSAQQFPDLHSELNLSSLELGDSALYFCASSVFTGGRTEAFFGQGTRLTVV.